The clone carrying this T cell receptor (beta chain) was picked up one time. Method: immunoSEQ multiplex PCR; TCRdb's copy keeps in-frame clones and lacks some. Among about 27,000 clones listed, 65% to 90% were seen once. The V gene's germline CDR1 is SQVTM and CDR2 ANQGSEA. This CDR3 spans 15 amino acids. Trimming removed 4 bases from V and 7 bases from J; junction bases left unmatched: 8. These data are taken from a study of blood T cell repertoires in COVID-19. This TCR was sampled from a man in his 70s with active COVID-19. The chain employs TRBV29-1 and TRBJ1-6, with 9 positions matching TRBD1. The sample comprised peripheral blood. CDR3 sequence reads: CSVAFSGQGNSPLHF. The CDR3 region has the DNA TGCAGCGTTGCTTTTTCGGGACAGGGAAATTCACCCCTCCACTTT. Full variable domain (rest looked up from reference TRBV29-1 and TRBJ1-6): SAVISQKPSRDICQRGTSLTIQCQVDSQVTMMFWYRQQPGQSLTLIATANQGSEATYESGFVIDKFPISRPNLTFSTLTVSNMSPEDSSIYLCSVAFSGQGNSPLHFGNGTRLTVT.